Listed here are 31 T cell receptor beta chains from one sample, sequenced in a study of CXCR3-negative and CXCR3-positive naive CD8 T cells. It was by 5' RACE with UMI labels that the TRB cDNA libraries were prepared. For each CDR3 protein, TCRdb gives one entry from its re-call of the 5' RACE reads, without DNA. The sample totals 45,000 or so distinct CDR3 sequences. Sequenced sample: naive CXCR3- CD8+ T cells from blood. Sample subset: CD45RO-CCR7+CD27+CD95- naive CD8+ T cells lacking CXCR3 (TNR3-). The receptors were sampled from a human donor in good health. Some clones in this sample may be carry-over from other donors' samples.

The J gene is TRBJ2-1, the V gene TRBV7-9. CDR1 and CDR2 (germline): SEHNR, FQNEAQ (reference sequence). This CDR3 contains 12 residues. The CDR3 here is CASSLAFSEQFF.

This sequence joins TRBV4-3 and TRBJ1-4; the TRBD1 assignment by TCRdb is unverifiable without DNA. Germline loops: CDR1 LGHNA, CDR2 YSLEER. This CDR3 has 18 amino acids. CDR3 region: CASSQDLYDRATNEKLFF.

This chain joins TRBV5-6 and TRBJ2-1; lacking DNA, the TRBD1 call made by TCRdb goes unchecked. The length of the CDR3 is 16 residues. Looked up from germline, CDR1 is SGHDT and CDR2 is YYEEEE. CDR3 residues: CASSLAKQGPYNEQFF.

This chain joins TRBV7-6 and TRBJ1-1; TCRdb proposes TRBD1, but this gene call is untestable without DNA. Germline V gene data show CDR1 as SGHVS and CDR2 as FNYEAQ. The CDR3 is 14 amino acids. The CDR3 reads CASSRSREGTEAFF.

The gene calls are TRBV6-5 and TRBJ1-2; TCRdb indicates TRBD1, and absent DNA this call remains unverified. The CDR3 length is 15 residues. Germline V gives CDR1 MNHEY, CDR2 SVGAGI. The CDR3 sequence: CASRYGTPKLWGYTF.

The genes are TRBV4-1 and TRBJ2-5. The CDR3 consists of 14 residues. Germline V gene sequence: CDR1 MGHRA, CDR2 YSYEKL. CDR3 amino acids: CASSHQASEETQYF.

The J gene is TRBJ1-3, the V gene TRBV28. Germline V gene data show CDR1 as MDHEN and CDR2 as SYDVKM. This CDR3 region has 12 residues. The CDR3 region is CASSFDGNTIYF.

The rearrangement links TRBV29-1 to TRBJ2-2; TCRdb's D call of TRBD1 is untestable without DNA. CDR3 length: 14 residues. Per germline, CDR1 SQVTM and CDR2 ANQGSEA. The CDR3 sequence is CSANSRGTGGELVF.

V and J are TRBV7-9 and TRBJ2-5; absent DNA, TCRdb's TRBD1 call cannot be checked. Germline assignment: CDR1 SEHNR and CDR2 FQNEAQ (reference sequence). The CDR3 length is 18 residues. CDR3 amino acids: CASSTIGASTGVQETQYF.

The chain couples TRBV3-1 to TRBJ2-7; TCRdb designates TRBD2, a call that cannot be tested without DNA. This CDR3 has 15 amino acids. Per germline, CDR1 LGHDT and CDR2 YNNKEL (reference sequence). The CDR3 region is CASSPGLAGGYEQYF.

The chain couples TRBV3-1 to TRBJ2-1; with no DNA, the TCRdb D assignment of TRBD2 cannot be verified. Germline CDR1 LGHDT, CDR2 YNNKEL (reference sequence). The CDR3 covers 18 residues. CDR3 residues: CASSQLTSPSGGYNEQFF.

This chain joins TRBV5-4 and TRBJ2-5. CDR3 length equals 12 residues. Germline CDR1 is SGHNT and CDR2 is YYREEE (reference sequence). CDR3 sequence: CASSLGLETQYF.

The chain uses TRBV7-9 and TRBJ1-5; TCRdb's assignment of TRBD1 cannot be checked, as there is no DNA. This CDR3 spans 14 amino acids. Germline values: CDR1 SEHNR, CDR2 FQNEAQ (reference sequence). CDR3: CASSPLSVGQPQHF. The variable domain in full, completed from reference TRBV7-9 and TRBJ1-5, reads DTGVSQNPRHKITKRGQNVTFRCDPISEHNRLYWYRQTLGQGPEFLTYFQNEAQLEKSRLLSDRFSAERPKGSFSTLEIQRTEQGDSAMYLCASSPLSVGQPQHFGDGTRLSIL.

J is TRBJ1-2 and V is TRBV4-3; no DNA is available, so the TRBD1 call from TCRdb remains unchecked. The length of the CDR3 is 14 residues. Germline CDR1 is LGHNA and CDR2 is YSLEER. CDR3 sequence reads: CASSQGTGNYGYTF.

The chain uses TRBV20-1 and TRBJ2-7. The CDR3 is 13 amino acids. Per germline, CDR1 DFQATT and CDR2 SNEGSKA (reference sequence). The CDR3 sequence: CSASAVSPYEQYF.

In terms of frequency, this clonotype is medium-sized. CDR3 residues: CASSLDRGFYNEQFF. This chain joins TRBV28 and TRBJ2-1; TCRdb lists TRBD1, though no DNA is available to test this call. Germline-derived CDR1 and CDR2 are MDHEN and SYDVKM. This CDR3 has 15 residues. Full variable domain (rest looked up from reference TRBV28 and TRBJ2-1): DVKVTQSSRYLVKRTGEKVFLECVQDMDHENMFWYRQDPGLGLRLIYFSYDVKMKEKGDIPEGYSVSREKKERFSLILESASTNQTSMYLCASSLDRGFYNEQFFGPGTRLTVL.

The genes are TRBV21-1 and TRBJ1-5; TCRdb's assignment of TRBD1 cannot be checked, as there is no DNA. TRBV21-1 is a documented pseudogene. This CDR3 region has 16 residues. CDR3 loop: CASSKGVRGENQPQHF.

This sequence joins TRBV28 and TRBJ2-2; TCRdb designates TRBD1, a call that cannot be tested without DNA. The CDR3 runs to 16 residues. The germline CDR1 and CDR2 sequences are MDHEN and SYDVKM. CDR3 region: CASRFIGTDNTGELFF.

This chain connects TRBV29-1 to TRBJ2-3; TCRdb names TRBD2, which stays unverified in the absence of DNA. This CDR3 is 13 amino acids long. Germline V lookup: CDR1 SQVTM, CDR2 ANQGSEA. The CDR3 is CSVLAGETDTQYF.

The chain links TRBV29-1 to TRBJ2-1; TCRdb outputs TRBD2, but without DNA this stays unchecked. The CDR3 is 20 amino acids. The germline gives CDR1 SQVTM, CDR2 ANQGSEA. CDR3: CSVEEGTGSTSGGLYNEQFF.

The chain has TRBV7-9 and TRBJ2-3; TCRdb's D call of TRBD2 is untestable without DNA. CDR1 and CDR2 (germline): SEHNR, FQNEAQ (reference sequence). The CDR3 covers 16 residues. The CDR3 loop reads CASRLYTSGTTDTQYF.

CDR3 region: CASSYLVRGSHEQFF. The rearrangement links TRBV5-6 to TRBJ2-1; TCRdb calls TRBD1, which cannot be checked without DNA. The germline V gene encodes CDR1 SGHDT and CDR2 YYEEEE. This CDR3 comprises 15 residues.

The chain uses TRBV4-3 and TRBJ2-1; TCRdb designates TRBD2, a call that cannot be tested without DNA. The CDR3 runs to 19 residues. Per germline, CDR1 LGHNA and CDR2 YSLEER. The chain's CDR3 is CASSQTPDPSGGAFVEQFF.

The chain joins TRBV6-6 to TRBJ2-7; TCRdb indicates TRBD1, and absent DNA this call remains unverified. Germline V gene sequence: CDR1 MNHNY, CDR2 SVGAGI (reference sequence). There are 12 residues in the CDR3. The CDR3 protein is CASTGLDYEQYF.

The chain recombines TRBV29-1 with TRBJ2-7. Looked up from germline, CDR1 is SQVTM and CDR2 is ANQGSEA. The CDR3 is 13 amino acids. CDR3 protein: CSVEEEHSYEQYF.

The chain links TRBV9 to TRBJ1-1; the TCRdb call, TRBD1, lacks DNA for checking. The CDR3 runs 15 residues. CDR1 is SGDLS and CDR2 is YYNGEE in the germline V gene. This CDR3 reads CASSVGQGGLTEAFF.

This chain connects TRBV5-5 to TRBJ2-1; TCRdb selects TRBD1, and the lack of DNA leaves this call unchecked. In germline, CDR1 is SGHKS, CDR2 YYEKEE (reference sequence). CDR3 length equals 15 residues. CDR3 sequence: CASSPTGWGANEQFF.

The chain combines TRBV7-9 with TRBJ2-7; TCRdb names TRBD1, which stays unverified in the absence of DNA. The germline V gene encodes CDR1 SEHNR and CDR2 FQNEAQ (reference sequence). This CDR3 comprises 13 residues. CDR3 residues: CASSQVGAYEQYF. Looking up the rest from reference TRBV7-9 and TRBJ2-7 gives the full variable domain: DTGVSQNPRHKITKRGQNVTFRCDPISEHNRLYWYRQTLGQGPEFLTYFQNEAQLEKSRLLSDRFSAERPKGSFSTLEIQRTEQGDSAMYLCASSQVGAYEQYFGPGTRLTVT.

This CDR3 reads CASSSPGGDTQYF. This chain connects TRBV7-9 to TRBJ2-3; the TCRdb D gene call, TRBD1, has no DNA to confirm it. CDR3 length equals 13 residues. CDR1 SEHNR and CDR2 FQNEAQ come from the germline V gene (reference sequence).

The gene calls are TRBV7-8 and TRBJ2-2; checking the TCRdb D call of TRBD1 is not possible without DNA. Germline CDR1 and CDR2: SGHVS and FQNEAQ. The CDR3 has 17 amino acids. Here the CDR3 reads CASSLALVGADTGELFF. The variable domain in full, with the rest retrieved from reference TRBV7-8 and TRBJ2-2, is GAGVSQSPRYKVAKRGQDVALRCDPISGHVSLFWYQQALGQGPEFLTYFQNEAQLDKSGLPSDRFFAERPEGSVSTLKIQRTQQEDSAVYLCASSLALVGADTGELFFGEGSRLTVL.

The chain employs TRBV3-1 and TRBJ1-1. This CDR3 contains 12 residues. Per the germline V gene, CDR1 is LGHDT and CDR2 is YNNKEL (reference sequence). The CDR3: CASKGGGTEAFF. The full variable domain, in which reference TRBV3-1 and TRBJ1-1 provide the parts outside the CDR3, is DTAVSQTPKYLVTQMGNDKSIKCEQNLGHDTMYWYKQDSKKFLKIMFSYNNKELIINETVPNRFSPKSPDKAHLNLHINSLELGDSAVYFCASKGGGTEAFFGQGTRLTVV.